Below are 28 T cell receptor beta chains sequenced from a single sample in a study of T cells after yellow fever vaccination. TCRdb re-called the 5' RACE reads with MiXCR, one entry per CDR3 protein. The sample yields fewer than 90,000 distinct CDR3 sequences, approximately 6.5% seen once. The source was CD8+ T cells sorted from PBMCs, collected roughly 5 days after the first yellow fever vaccination. These receptors came from a young man who received the YFV17D yellow fever vaccine.

The V and J genes are TRBV4-3 and TRBJ2-5; 8 bases agree with TRBD2. Germline V gene sequence: CDR1 LGHNA, CDR2 YSLEER. The CDR3 extends over 16 amino acids. With 1 base clipped from V and 3 bases from J, the junction kept 7 bases outside the gene matches. The CDR3 sequence is CASSQGGLAGKETQYF. The CDR3 bases are TGCGCCAGCAGCCAAGGGGGGTTAGCGGGGAAAGAGACCCAGTACTTC.

J is TRBJ2-7 and V is TRBV7-2; D unresolved. The CDR3 spans 12 residues. The germline V gene encodes CDR1 SGHTA and CDR2 FQGNSA. V dropped 7 bases and J dropped 3 bases, with 10 bases sitting between them. CDR3 sequence reads: CASTGRDYEQYF. In nucleotides, the CDR3 is TGTGCCAGCACCGGAAGGGACTACGAGCAGTACTTC. Complete variable domain (other parts from reference TRBV7-2 and TRBJ2-7): GAGVSQSPSNKVTEKGKDVELRCDPISGHTALYWYRQSLGQGLEFLIYFQGNSAPDKSGLPSDRFSAERTGGSVSTLTIQRTQQEDSAVYLCASTGRDYEQYFGPGTRLTVT.

The chain combines TRBV4-3 with TRBJ2-1; 7 bases are a match to TRBD1. Germline loops: CDR1 LGHNA, CDR2 YSLEER. Unmatched junction bases numbered 6, after V lost 0 bases and J lost 4 bases. There are 16 residues in the CDR3. The CDR3 loop reads CASSQDRGPGYNEQFF. CDR3 nucleotides: TGCGCCAGCAGCCAAGATAGGGGGCCCGGTTACAATGAGCAGTTCTTC.

The genes are TRBV7-9 and TRBJ1-6, with 9 bases fitting TRBD1. The CDR3 is 15 residues long. The J segment lost 7 bases and the V segment lost 4 bases, leaving 5 bases of the junction unmatched. Germline lookup yields CDR1 SEHNR and CDR2 FQNEAQ (reference sequence). CDR3 amino acids: CASSSQGARNSPLHF. CDR3 sequence (DNA): TGTGCCAGCAGCTCACAGGGGGCGAGGAATTCACCCCTCCACTTT.

This clonotype was seen a handful of times. The rearrangement joins TRBV29-1 to TRBJ2-1, with D unclear. Germline CDR1 is SQVTM and CDR2 is ANQGSEA. This CDR3 contains 12 residues. The V end lost 6 bases, the J end lost 2 bases, and 8 bases lay between the germline ends. The CDR3 sequence: CSVEVTYNEQFF. CDR3 DNA sequence: TGCAGCGTCGAGGTCACCTACAATGAGCAGTTCTTC.

This clonotype was detected only a few times. DNA of the CDR3: TGTGCCAGCAGCTTAAGACAGCCTACAGGGACCCAGTACTTC. As protein: CASSLRQPTGTQYF. V is TRBV13 and J is TRBJ2-5, with D possibly being TRBD1 (5 bases). Germline loops: CDR1 PRHDT, CDR2 FYEKMQ (reference sequence). CDR3 length: 14 residues. Trimming took off 2 bases at V and 7 bases at J, with 14 bases between the two ends. Variable domain in full (rest from reference TRBV13 and TRBJ2-5): AAGVIQSPRHLIKEKRETATLKCYPIPRHDTVYWYQQGPGQDPQFLISFYEKMQSDKGSIPDRFSAQQFSDYHSELNMSSLELGDSALYFCASSLRQPTGTQYFGPGTRLLVL.

This clonotype was counted between two and nine times. V and J are TRBV12-3 or TRBV12-4 and TRBJ2-1; 11 bases are a match to TRBD2. Trimming removed 6 bases from V and 5 bases from J; junction bases left unmatched: 3. The CDR3 extends over 14 amino acids. Written as DNA, the CDR3 is TGTGCCAGCAGCTCTAGCGGGGGGAACAATGAGCAGTTCTTC. Translation gives CASSSSGGNNEQFF.

This sequence joins TRBV9 and TRBJ2-1; no clear D. Trimming shortened V by 3 bases and J by 5 bases, and 3 bases separated the two germline ends. The germline gives CDR1 SGDLS, CDR2 YYNGEE. The CDR3 is 11 residues long. CDR3 region: CASSADNEQFF. CDR3 bases: TGTGCCAGCAGCGCGGACAATGAGCAGTTCTTC. Complete variable domain (other parts from reference TRBV9 and TRBJ2-1): DSGVTQTPKHLITATGQRVTLRCSPRSGDLSVYWYQQSLDQGLQFLIQYYNGEERAKGNILERFSAQQFPDLHSELNLSSLELGDSALYFCASSADNEQFFGPGTRLTVL.

V and J are TRBV27 and TRBJ1-1; no reliable D call. The CDR3 extends over 13 amino acids. The ends were cut back, 6 bases at V and 2 bases at J, with 10 bases in the middle. Germline-derived CDR1 and CDR2 are MNHEY and SMNVEV (reference sequence). The CDR3 spells CASRGVRNTEAFF. The CDR3 DNA reads as TGTGCCAGCAGGGGTGTGAGAAACACTGAAGCTTTCTTT.

This clonotype was seen repeatedly, ten times or more. This chain joins TRBV6-5 and TRBJ2-3; D is undetermined. Germline V CDR1 and CDR2: MNHEY, SVGAGI. The CDR3 is made up of 16 amino acids. Trimming shortened V by 6 bases and J by 2 bases, and 18 bases separated the two germline ends. CDR3 sequence reads: CASSTEVDTNTDTQYF. The DNA for the CDR3 is TGTGCCAGCAGCACCGAAGTAGACACTAACACAGATACGCAGTATTTT.

This CDR3 is CATSPTTAGGNEQFF. In nucleotides, the CDR3 is TGTGCCACCAGCCCTACCACTGCAGGGGGGAATGAGCAGTTCTTC. The V call is TRBV15, the J call TRBJ2-1, with D perhaps matching TRBD1 (7 bases). The CDR3 loop spans 15 amino acids. V lost 5 bases to trimming and J lost 7 bases, with 18 bases between them. Germline CDR1 reads LNHNV; CDR2 reads YYDKDF (reference sequence).

For this clonotype: This may come from a read error, since a much larger clone is one base off. The chain uses TRBV4-1 and TRBJ2-7; maybe TRBD1 (6 bases). Trimming removed 1 base at V and 2 bases at J, with 9 bases between. Germline values: CDR1 MGHRA, CDR2 YSYEKL. The CDR3 has 14 residues. This CDR3 is CASSQAPGAYEQYF. CDR3 sequence (DNA): TGCGCCAGCAGCCAAGCCCCAGGGGCCTACGAGCAGTACTTC.

Only a few counts were recorded for this clonotype. The chain is built from TRBV6-2 or TRBV6-3 and TRBJ1-5; D gene uncertain. CDR1 and CDR2 from the germline V gene are MNHEY and SVGEGT. The CDR3 is made up of 15 amino acids. The V and J ends lost 5 bases and 1 base respectively, with 12 bases between them. As DNA, the CDR3 is TGTGCCAGCAGTCCGGGGTCCTGGAGCAATCAGCCCCAGCATTTT. Its translation is CASSPGSWSNQPQHF.

In this sample, this clonotype turned up many times. The chain couples TRBV23-1 to TRBJ2-5; no firm D call. TRBV23-1 qualifies as an ORF whose function is uncertain. The length of the CDR3 is 15 residues. Trimming took 9 bases from V and 1 from J, leaving 18 bases between them. The CDR3 here is CARGPQRTRQETQYF. The CDR3 bases are TGCGCCAGAGGGCCCCAAAGGACCCGCCAAGAGACCCAGTACTTC.

This clonotype was counted ten times or more. J is TRBJ1-4 and V is TRBV6-1, with TRBD1 identical over 9 bases. CDR1 is MNHNS, CDR2 SASEGT, per germline. V was clipped by 3 bases and J by 2 bases; unmatched bases: 4. The CDR3 runs 16 residues. The chain's CDR3 is CASSEDRGGTNEKLFF. For the CDR3, the DNA is TGTGCCAGCAGTGAGGACAGGGGTGGCACTAATGAAAAACTGTTTTTT.

This clonotype was detected ten times or more. CDR3 nucleotide sequence: TGCGCCAGCAGCCAAGTGCGACAGGACAATCAGCCCCAGCATTTT. Translation: CASSQVRQDNQPQHF. The rearrangement uses TRBV4-1 and TRBJ1-5; D is perhaps TRBD1 (6 bases). Germline V gives CDR1 MGHRA, CDR2 YSYEKL. Deletions cut 1 base from V and 3 bases from J, with 10 bases between. The length of the CDR3 is 15 residues.

In this sample, this clonotype turned up many times. The V call is TRBV7-3, the J call TRBJ2-5, with D possibly being TRBD2 (7 bases). V was clipped by 5 bases and J by 3 bases, with 13 bases between them. This CDR3 has 14 amino acids. Looked up from germline, CDR1 is SGHTA and CDR2 is FQGTGA. The CDR3 spells CASSRGAIEETQYF. DNA for the CDR3: TGTGCCAGCAGCCGGGGGGCGATCGAAGAGACCCAGTACTTC. Looking up the rest from reference TRBV7-3 and TRBJ2-5 gives the full variable domain: GAGVSQTPSNKVTEKGKYVELRCDPISGHTALYWYRQSLGQGPEFLIYFQGTGAADDSGLPNDRFFAVRPEGSVSTLKIQRTERGDSAVYLCASSRGAIEETQYFGPGTRLLVL.

Ten or more counts support this clonotype. J is TRBJ2-3 and V is TRBV11-1, with TRBD2 matching 8 bases. Germline CDR1 SGHAT, CDR2 FQDESV (reference sequence). Germline trimming cut 6 bases from V and 2 bases from J; bases unmatched to any gene: 16. This CDR3 is 18 amino acids long. The CDR3 DNA follows: TGTGCCAGCAGTCCAATACGATGGAATAGCGGGATCACAGATACGCAGTATTTT. This sequence encodes CASSPIRWNSGITDTQYF.

This clonotype has more than one count but fewer than ten. The V and J genes are TRBV4-1 and TRBJ1-6; 8 bases fit TRBD1. Germline assignment: CDR1 MGHRA and CDR2 YSYEKL. CDR3 length equals 16 residues. The J segment lost 3 bases and the V segment lost 5 bases, leaving 6 bases of the junction unmatched. In nucleotides, the CDR3 is TGCGCCAGCAGCACCCGGACAGGGCTCTATAATTCACCCCTCCACTTT. It codes for CASSTRTGLYNSPLHF.

The CDR3 loop reads CASRRTSGGVTDTQYF. In DNA, the CDR3 is TGTGCCAGCCGCCGGACTAGCGGGGGCGTCACAGATACGCAGTATTTT. The chain combines TRBV11-2 with TRBJ2-3; the match to TRBD2 covers 13 bases. This CDR3 is 16 amino acids long. Germline loops: CDR1 SGHAT, CDR2 FQNNGV. Trimming at V came to 8 bases and at J to 2 bases, leaving 7 bases not matched to a gene.

The V and J genes are TRBV28 and TRBJ2-3; D is unresolved. Germline V CDR1 and CDR2: MDHEN, SYDVKM. Trimming removed 3 bases from V and 0 bases from J, with 7 bases in between. This CDR3 region has 14 residues. This CDR3 is CASSLWPSTDTQYF. CDR3 nucleotides: TGTGCCAGCAGTTTGTGGCCGAGCACAGATACGCAGTATTTT.

The chain employs TRBV7-8 and TRBJ2-7; D gene uncertain. This CDR3 contains 13 residues. V shed 5 bases and J shed 2 bases, with 10 bases lying between them. CDR1 is SGHVS and CDR2 is FQNEAQ in the germline V gene. The CDR3 nucleotides are TGTGCCAGCAGCCGCGACGCAGCCTACGAGCAGTACTTC. It specifies CASSRDAAYEQYF.

Comments on this clonotype: This may arise from a read error, as a much more abundant clone is one base away. V and J are TRBV4-1 and TRBJ1-5, with D unclear. Looked up from germline, CDR1 is MGHRA and CDR2 is YSYEKL. The CDR3 is 16 amino acids. The CDR3 region has the DNA TGCGTCAGCAGCCAAGTGGACGGATCCACTGGGCAGCCCCAGCATTTT. This sequence encodes CVSSQVDGSTGQPQHF.

In regard to this clonotype: A junction boundary mismatches the germline segment, possibly from a read error. The gene calls are TRBV12-3 or TRBV12-4 and TRBJ2-2; TRBD2 agrees at 13 bases. This CDR3 contains 19 residues. CDR3 DNA: TGTGTCAGCAGTTTGTTCCGGACTAGCGGGGGTATTTGGACCGGGGAGCTGTTTTTT. Protein sequence: CVSSLFRTSGGIWTGELFF.

This clonotype was seen a handful of times. The rearrangement links TRBV6-2 or TRBV6-3 to TRBJ2-7, with 8 bases lining up with TRBD2. V was clipped by 8 bases and J by 4 bases; unmatched bases: 13. This CDR3 has 15 residues. Germline V gene data show CDR1 as MNHEY and CDR2 as SVGEGT. This CDR3 is CASFTQRGPGYEQYF. DNA for the CDR3: TGTGCCAGCTTTACCCAGCGGGGGCCTGGTTACGAGCAGTACTTC.

This chain uses TRBV11-2 with TRBJ1-1, with TRBD1 as a possible D gene (5 bases). The CDR3 extends over 17 amino acids. With 1 base removed from V and 1 base from J, the gap between germline ends came to 16 bases. CDR1 SGHAT and CDR2 FQNNGV come from the germline V gene. The CDR3 region is CASSLVLLGGGNTEAFF. In DNA form, the CDR3 reads TGTGCCAGCAGCTTAGTTCTCCTTGGGGGGGGGAACACTGAAGCTTTCTTT.

This clonotype was recorded many times. The gene calls are TRBV12-3 or TRBV12-4 and TRBJ2-7; no reliable D call. There are 14 residues in the CDR3. Between the trimmed V and J ends, which lost 2 bases and 4 bases, there was a span of 12 bases. CDR3 coding DNA: TGTGCCAGCAGTTTAATGTCTACGGCGTACGAGCAGTACTTC. It codes for CASSLMSTAYEQYF.

This clonotype was counted ten times or more. The chain recombines TRBV3-1 with TRBJ1-1; tentative D call: TRBD1 (6 bases). The CDR3 totals 14 residues. The germline gives CDR1 LGHDT, CDR2 YNNKEL (reference sequence). Trimming took off 3 bases at V and 4 bases at J, with 12 bases between the two ends. The CDR3 region is CASSHRGGGTEAFF. Here the CDR3 DNA reads TGTGCCAGCAGCCACAGGGGAGGTGGCACTGAAGCTTTCTTT.